A selection of T cell receptor beta chains follows, all from one sample in a study of blood T cell repertoires in COVID-19. Assay: immunoSEQ multiplex PCR; the TCRdb copy retains only in-frame clones and omits some. Of about 250,000 clones listed, approximately 90% are singletons. Sample: peripheral blood. The source is a woman in her 30s with COVID-19, enrolled during active disease. CDR3s include the opening cysteine and the closing phenylalanine or tryptophan. The D gene is left open where the match is weak. A row's size may be missing; if present it is once, few, many or a size class.

D gene: -
clone size: -
V gene: TRBV18
J gene: TRBJ1-2
CDR3 DNA: TGTGCCAGCTCACCGGAGAATTCTAACTATGGCTACACCTTC
CDR3 protein: CASSPENSNYGYTF

D gene: -
clone size: few
V gene: TRBV7-7
J gene: TRBJ2-2
CDR3 DNA: TGTGCTAGCAGCCGCGAAGGGGCGGCCACCGGGGAGCTGTTTTTT
CDR3 protein: CASSREGAATGELFF

D gene: TRBD1
clone size: -
V gene: TRBV19
J gene: TRBJ2-7
CDR3 DNA: TGTGCCAGTAGAGCAATCCGGGACAGGGGATCCGAGCAGTACTTC
CDR3 protein: CASRAIRDRGSEQYF

D gene: -
clone size: -
V gene: TRBV7-9
J gene: TRBJ1-2
CDR3 DNA: TGTGCCAGCAGCCCCGGGAGGCACTATGGCTACACCTTC
CDR3 protein: CASSPGRHYGYTF

D gene: -
clone size: -
V gene: TRBV24-1
J gene: TRBJ2-2
CDR3 DNA: TGTGCCACCAGTGTTGGGGGGACGAACACCGGGGAGCTGTTTTTT
CDR3 protein: CATSVGGTNTGELFF

D gene: -
clone size: -
V gene: TRBV9
J gene: TRBJ2-1
CDR3 DNA: TGTGCCAGCAGCGTAGGAATGACTCCCATATACAATGAGCAGTTCTTC
CDR3 protein: CASSVGMTPIYNEQFF

D gene: TRBD1
clone size: -
V gene: TRBV4-3
J gene: TRBJ1-1
CDR3 DNA: TGCGCCAGCAGCATGGGACAGGGAAACACTGAAGCTTTCTTT
CDR3 protein: CASSMGQGNTEAFF

D gene: -
clone size: -
V gene: TRBV19
J gene: TRBJ2-5
CDR3 DNA: TGTGCCAGTAGACCGGGACATGAAGGAGAGACCCAGTACTTC
CDR3 protein: CASRPGHEGETQYF

D gene: -
clone size: -
V gene: TRBV19
J gene: TRBJ1-3
CDR3 DNA: TGTGCCAGTAAGCCGGAGGGCGCAGCGGGAAACACCATATATTTT
CDR3 protein: CASKPEGAAGNTIYF

D gene: TRBD2
clone size: -
V gene: TRBV30
J gene: TRBJ2-6
CDR3 DNA: TGTGCCTGGACCAAGCCGGGACTAGCTGTATCTGGGGCCAACGTCCTGACTTTC
CDR3 protein: CAWTKPGLAVSGANVLTF

D gene: -
clone size: -
V gene: TRBV6-5
J gene: TRBJ1-5
CDR3 DNA: TGTGCCAGCAGTCGTCTCGGGCAGCCCCAGCATTTT
CDR3 protein: CASSRLGQPQHF

D gene: TRBD1
clone size: -
V gene: TRBV19
J gene: TRBJ1-1
CDR3 DNA: TGTGCCAGTAGTCCTTACCCGGGACAGGGAGATTTCTTT
CDR3 protein: CASSPYPGQGDFF

D gene: TRBD2
clone size: -
V gene: TRBV7-9
J gene: TRBJ2-4
CDR3 DNA: TGTGCGGGGGGGGAGGCCCCCAAAAACATTCAGTACTTC
CDR3 protein: CAGGEAPKNIQYF

D gene: TRBD1
clone size: -
V gene: TRBV6-6
J gene: TRBJ1-4
CDR3 DNA: TGTGCCAGCAGTTACCCGCCGGGACAGGGTGATGAAAAACTGTTTTTT
CDR3 protein: CASSYPPGQGDEKLFF

D gene: TRBD2
clone size: -
V gene: TRBV19
J gene: TRBJ2-1
CDR3 DNA: TGTGCCAGCGAACGACTAGCGGGGAACCACAATGAGCAGTTCTTC
CDR3 protein: CASERLAGNHNEQFF

D gene: -
clone size: -
V gene: TRBV28
J gene: TRBJ1-1
CDR3 DNA: TGTGCCAGCAGACCCGGACACGGCGGCACTGAAGCTTTCTTT
CDR3 protein: CASRPGHGGTEAFF

D gene: TRBD1
clone size: -
V gene: TRBV19
J gene: TRBJ1-4
CDR3 DNA: TGTGCCAGTAGTATTCGGAGGGGGCCTACTAATGAAAAACTGTTTTTT
CDR3 protein: CASSIRRGPTNEKLFF

D gene: TRBD1
clone size: once
V gene: TRBV5-1
J gene: TRBJ1-1
CDR3 DNA: TGCGCCAGCAGCGAGACCGGGACAGGGGGCACTGAAGCTTTCTTT
CDR3 protein: CASSETGTGGTEAFF

D gene: -
clone size: -
V gene: TRBV11-2
J gene: TRBJ2-1
CDR3 DNA: TGTGCCAGCAGCTTGGTGGTGGCAGGGTACGATGAGCAGTTCTTC
CDR3 protein: CASSLVVAGYDEQFF

D gene: -
clone size: -
V gene: TRBV4-1
J gene: TRBJ1-1
CDR3 DNA: TGCGCCAGCAGCCAAGAATACGGGATTACTACTGAAGCTTTCTTT
CDR3 protein: CASSQEYGITTEAFF

D gene: -
clone size: -
V gene: TRBV30
J gene: TRBJ1-2
CDR3 DNA: TGTGCCTCAAACCTGAATAGGGAGTTTTATGGCTACACCTTC
CDR3 protein: CASNLNREFYGYTF

D gene: -
clone size: -
V gene: TRBV11-3
J gene: TRBJ1-1
CDR3 DNA: TGTGCCAGCAGCTTATTTTCAGGAGGGAACACTGAAGCTTTCTTT
CDR3 protein: CASSLFSGGNTEAFF

D gene: TRBD2
clone size: -
V gene: TRBV27
J gene: TRBJ2-3
CDR3 DNA: TGTGCCAGCAGTTCGGCGGGGGGTTCCACAGATACGCAGTATTTT
CDR3 protein: CASSSAGGSTDTQYF

D gene: -
clone size: once
V gene: TRBV12-5
J gene: TRBJ1-3
CDR3 DNA: TGTGCTAGTGGTTTAGGAGTAAACACCATATATTTT
CDR3 protein: CASGLGVNTIYF

D gene: TRBD2
clone size: -
V gene: TRBV4-1
J gene: TRBJ2-5
CDR3 DNA: TGCGCCAGCAGCCCTTCCGCCTCTAGCGGGAGCCCGGGGACCCAGTACTTC
CDR3 protein: CASSPSASSGSPGTQYF

D gene: TRBD2
clone size: -
V gene: TRBV5-4
J gene: TRBJ2-2
CDR3 DNA: TGTGCCAGCAGTCGGACTAGCGGGAGGTTCGGAGGCACCGGGGAGCTGTTTTTT
CDR3 protein: CASSRTSGRFGGTGELFF

D gene: -
clone size: -
V gene: TRBV5-4
J gene: TRBJ2-2
CDR3 DNA: TGTGCCAGCAGCTTGAGACATGCGGGTGCCGGGGAGCTGTTTTTT
CDR3 protein: CASSLRHAGAGELFF

D gene: -
clone size: -
V gene: TRBV2
J gene: TRBJ1-1
CDR3 DNA: TGTGCCAGCAGTGACGACATGAACACTGAAGCTTTCTTT
CDR3 protein: CASSDDMNTEAFF

D gene: -
clone size: -
V gene: TRBV27
J gene: TRBJ1-1
CDR3 DNA: TGTGCCAGCAGTGAATTAGACATGAACACTGAAGCTTTCTTT
CDR3 protein: CASSELDMNTEAFF

D gene: TRBD2
clone size: -
V gene: TRBV5-1
J gene: TRBJ2-3
CDR3 DNA: TGCGCCAGCAGCCCCCGGGGAGGGGACCCGCGCACAGATACGCAGTATTTT
CDR3 protein: CASSPRGGDPRTDTQYF

D gene: -
clone size: -
V gene: TRBV20-1
J gene: TRBJ2-5
CDR3 DNA: TGCAGTGCTAGTGAGGGGCCCTCGTCGGGGACCCAGTACTTC
CDR3 protein: CSASEGPSSGTQYF